This entry describes one T cell receptor (beta chain). Antigen specificity is unknown. The data stem from a study of CD8 T cells in ankylosing spondylitis. Study conclusions and caveats: Enrichment of disease-linked clones was reportedly significant in matched ankylosing spondylitis synovial fluid. What seemed typical of ankylosing spondylitis blood was a TCR beta motif built from about eight highly homologous variants. Before this, some motif variants had been reported in reactive arthritis synovial fluid and blood.

TCRdb reprocessed the 5' RACE reads via MiXCR and lists one record per CDR3 protein. The sample has about 200,000 distinct CDR3 sequences, under 30% seen once. The source is a male donor with ankylosing spondylitis or in good health (not recorded which). The specimen was blood, either unsorted or a sorted T cell fraction (not recorded which).

The CDR3 coding sequence is TGTGCCAGCAGTGAAAGAGAGAATCAGCCCCAGCATTTT. Translated: CASSERENQPQHF. The gene calls are TRBV6-1 and TRBJ1-5; D unresolved. CDR3 size: 13 residues. V shed 2 bases and J shed 4 bases, with 6 bases lying between them. Germline V CDR1 and CDR2: MNHNS, SASEGT.